The rows below give T cell receptor beta chains drawn from one sample of a study of control samples from healthy donors and cancer patients. Profiled with immunoSEQ multiplex PCR; TCRdb holds only in-frame clones, not every one. The sample shows fewer than 200,000 clones, roughly 92% of them seen only once. The sample taken for sequencing was blood. These TCRs come from a man aged 25-40 years in good health. Both conserved end residues are part of each CDR3. Each record gives: J gene, clone size, D gene, V gene, CDR3 DNA, CDR3 protein. D genes are given only for firm matches. Clone size is given for some rows only: seen once, a few or many times, or a class if the clone is expanded.

TRBJ1-1 . . TRBV10-3 TGTGCCATCAGTGGGCTCCAGGGTCTGAACACTGAAGCTTTCTTT CAISGLQGLNTEAFF
TRBJ1-5 few . TRBV9 TGTGCCAGCAGCGTAGCCGGTTATCAGCCCCAGCATTTT CASSVAGYQPQHF
TRBJ1-3 . . TRBV30 TGTGCCTGGAGTGTATTCGGTGCAGGACGAGAGGAAAACACCATATATTTT CAWSVFGAGREENTIYF
TRBJ2-2 . TRBD2 TRBV14 TGTGCCAGCAGCCGACTAGCGGGAGGGTACACCGGGGAGCTGTTTTTT CASSRLAGGYTGELFF
TRBJ1-1 . . TRBV7-9 TGTGCCAGCAGCTTGACGCTGAACACTGAAGCTTTCTTT CASSLTLNTEAFF
TRBJ1-1 once . TRBV11-2 TGTGCCAGCAGTTCAATAGGTACAGATGAAGCTTTCTTT CASSSIGTDEAFF
TRBJ1-6 . . TRBV28 TGTGCCAGCAGTTTAGAGCGAAATAATTCACCCCTCCACTTT CASSLERNNSPLHF
TRBJ2-7 . . TRBV4-1 TGCGCCAGCAGCTATACGGAAACCCTCGGAGAGCAGTACTTC CASSYTETLGEQYF
TRBJ2-7 . TRBD1 TRBV15 TGTGCCACCAGCGGTAGGACAGGCTCCTACGAGCAGTACTTC CATSGRTGSYEQYF
TRBJ2-1 once . TRBV5-1 TGCGCCAGCAGCTTGGGTGGGGGCCTCTCCTACAATGAGCAGTTCTTC CASSLGGGLSYNEQFF